Described below is a single TCR beta chain sequence and its context. Its antigen is not identified. The data originate from a study of T-cell memory formation after mild COVID-19. Per the germline V gene, CDR1 is SGHRS and CDR2 is YFSETQ. This CDR3 has 15 amino acids. V lost 3 bases, J lost 8 bases, and 10 bases stayed unmatched. cDNA libraries for TCR alpha and TCR beta, carrying sample barcodes and UMIs, came from 5'RACE with constant-segment primers. One entry per CDR3 protein, called by TCRdb with MiXCR from the 5' RACE reads. The table shows fewer than 250,000 distinct CDR3 sequences, with around 25% occurring only once. Study-level findings and limits: Researchers could not confirm that second-wave clones peaking on day 37 targeted SARS-CoV-2. Clones contracting day 15 to 85 were balanced CD4/CD8; later expanders leaned CD4+. Clones that contracted clustered mainly in CM and EM if CD4+ and in EMRA if CD8+.

The sequenced sample was PBMCs or a T cell subset sorted from them (not recorded which). The V and J genes are TRBV5-1 and TRBJ2-5; 10 bases are a match to TRBD2. The sequence was obtained from an adult woman who had mild COVID-19 (a few samples of this study predate the infection). Cell type and time point are not known. The CDR3 here is CASSSSGGPEETQYF. The CDR3 region has the DNA TGCGCCAGCAGCTCTAGCGGGGGTCCGGAGGAAACCCAGTACTTC.